Below, one T cell receptor (beta chain) is given with its context. This specimen belongs to a study of blood T cell repertoires in COVID-19. The table came from immunoSEQ multiplex PCR; TCRdb's copy has only in-frame clones and leaves some out. The table lists 100,000 or so clones, 80% to 85% of them singletons. The receptor was derived from a man aged 55-75 years with acute or convalescent COVID-19. The sample consisted of peripheral blood.

CDR3: CASSQDRDRFQYTNTGELFF. CDR3 coding DNA: TGCGCCAGCAGCCAAGACCGGGACAGGTTCCAATACACGAACACCGGGGAGCTGTTTTTT. The chain links TRBV4-1 to TRBJ2-2, with 8 positions matching TRBD1. V gave up 0 bases and J gave up 0 bases; unmatched junction bases: 12. The V gene's germline CDR1 is MGHRA and CDR2 YSYEKL. This CDR3 has 20 amino acids.